This entry lists 32 T cell receptor beta chains sequenced from one sample in a study of T cell responses to AZD1222 COVID-19 vaccine. Profiling relied on immunoSEQ multiplex PCR, and the TCRdb table lists in-frame clones only, not all of them. This table has 90,000 to 95,000 clones, 85% to 90% appearing once. This specimen was peripheral blood, taken 28 days after the second AZD1222 dose. The source of these receptors is an adult who received the AZD1222 COVID-19 vaccine.

In this sample, this clone is medium-sized. The V call is TRBV30, the J call TRBJ1-4; D perhaps matches TRBD1 (5 bases). The CDR3 is 11 residues long. Trimming left V 5 bases short and J 12 bases short, with 13 bases between. The germline V gene encodes CDR1 GTSNPN and CDR2 SVGIG (reference sequence). CDR3 DNA sequence: TGTGCCTGGGGCGGTTTAGGGGAACTGTTTTTT. It translates to CAWGGLGELFF. Together with reference TRBV30 and TRBJ1-4, the CDR3 gives the full variable domain: SQTIHQWPATLVQPVGSPLSLECTVEGTSNPNLYWYRQAAGRGLQLLFYSVGIGQISSEVPQNLSASRPQDRQFILSSKKLLLSDSGFYLCAWGGLGELFFGSGTQLSVL.

This sequence joins TRBV6-2 or TRBV6-3 and TRBJ2-7; 7 bases are shared with TRBD2. CDR1 and CDR2 (germline): MNHEY, SVGEGT. The length of the CDR3 is 14 residues. V lost 5 bases to trimming and J lost 0 bases; unmatched junction nucleotides: 4. CDR3 protein: CASSASGNSYEQYF. The CDR3 DNA follows: TGTGCCAGCAGTGCTAGCGGCAACTCCTACGAGCAGTACTTC.

This chain uses TRBV3-1 (or the pseudogene TRBV3-2) with TRBJ1-2, with 8 bases lining up with TRBD1. The CDR3 runs 15 residues. In germline, CDR1 is LGHDT, CDR2 YNNKEL (reference sequence). Trimming took 1 base from V and 8 from J; bases not matched to a gene: 9. CDR3 sequence: CASSQGHRGVGGYTF. CDR3 bases: TGTGCCAGCAGCCAAGGCCACAGGGGGGTGGGAGGCTACACCTTC.

CDR3 sequence (DNA): TGTGCCAGCAGTGAAACAGGGGGCGCCTATGGCTACACCTTC. Protein sequence: CASSETGGAYGYTF. The chain joins TRBV6-1 to TRBJ1-2, with 9 bases lining up with TRBD1. The CDR3 runs 14 residues. Losses at the gene ends were 2 bases for V and 4 bases for J; bases not matched to a gene: 2. From germline, CDR1 is MNHNS and CDR2 SASEGT.

The J gene is TRBJ2-7, the V gene TRBV19, with unresolved D. V was cut by 2 bases and J by 7 bases, with 15 bases left in between. The CDR3 sequence is 14 residues long. Germline V CDR1 and CDR2: LNHDA, SQIVND (reference sequence). As DNA, the CDR3 is TGTGCCAGTAGTATAAAGACAAGTACTGGGGAGCAGTACTTC. This gives the protein CASSIKTSTGEQYF.

This clone has a single count. This chain uses TRBV28 with TRBJ2-1; D call uncertain. Germline assignment: CDR1 MDHEN and CDR2 SYDVKM. The CDR3 is made up of 14 amino acids. Trimming took off 0 bases at V and 8 bases at J, with 11 bases between the two ends. CDR3 protein: CASSLWGSAYEQFF. The DNA of the CDR3 is TGTGCCAGCAGTTTATGGGGGTCGGCGTATGAGCAGTTCTTC.

V gene TRBV5-1 combines with J gene TRBJ2-7; no reliable D call. V was pared by 0 bases and J by 2 bases, with 3 bases between. Germline CDR1 reads SGHRS; CDR2 reads YFSETQ. The CDR3 contains 12 residues. The CDR3 sequence is CASSLEPYEQYF. In DNA, the CDR3 is TGCGCCAGCAGCTTGGAGCCCTACGAGCAGTACTTC.

This clone came up once. The rearrangement links TRBV27 to TRBJ2-1; TRBD2 agrees at 15 bases. The CDR3 length is 18 residues. The V gene end was trimmed by 4 bases and the J gene end by 4 bases; junction bases not matched to a gene: 8. Germline V lookup: CDR1 MNHEY, CDR2 SMNVEV (reference sequence). The CDR3 spells CASSSRTSGRGIYNEQFF. The CDR3 DNA is TGTGCCAGCAGTTCACGGACTAGCGGGAGGGGGATTTACAATGAGCAGTTCTTC.

This chain links TRBV30 with TRBJ1-6; D gene unclear. V lost 0 bases, J lost 14 bases, and 11 bases lay in between. CDR3 size: 12 residues. Germline V gives CDR1 GTSNPN, CDR2 SVGIG (reference sequence). The CDR3 spells CAWSVGRLTLHF. The DNA of the CDR3 is TGTGCCTGGAGTGTAGGGAGGCTTACCCTCCACTTT.

This clone was seen just once. The chain has TRBV19 and TRBJ1-5; 9 bases align to TRBD1. The junction had 2 bases not matched to a gene; V was cut back by 3 bases and J by 2 bases. Germline lookup yields CDR1 LNHDA and CDR2 SQIVND (reference sequence). The CDR3 has 15 residues. CDR3 region: CASSMGQGGNQPQHF. DNA of the CDR3: TGTGCCAGTAGTATGGGACAGGGCGGCAATCAGCCCCAGCATTTT.

The chain uses TRBV5-1 and TRBJ1-1; 7 bases match TRBD1. Germline V lookup: CDR1 SGHRS, CDR2 YFSETQ. The CDR3 is 15 amino acids. V gave up 0 bases and J gave up 0 bases; unmatched junction bases: 2. The CDR3 sequence: CASSLGQGVNTEAFF. CDR3 sequence (DNA): TGCGCCAGCAGCTTGGGGCAGGGGGTGAACACTGAAGCTTTCTTT.

The V and J genes are TRBV19 and TRBJ1-3, with D maybe TRBD1 (5 bases). The CDR3 length is 13 residues. Per germline, CDR1 LNHDA and CDR2 SQIVND (reference sequence). The V gene lost 10 bases and the J gene lost 0 bases, with 10 bases spanning the gap. CDR3: CATQGVSGNTIYF. The CDR3 nucleotides are TGTGCCACCCAAGGGGTCTCTGGAAACACCATATATTTT.

This chain uses TRBV28 with TRBJ1-3; no definite D call. Between the trimmed V and J ends, which lost 5 bases and 4 bases, there was a span of 15 bases. Germline lookup yields CDR1 MDHEN and CDR2 SYDVKM. The CDR3 sequence is 15 residues long. This CDR3 is CASSLLFDEGNTIYF. CDR3 bases: TGTGCCAGCAGTCTCCTTTTTGATGAGGGAAACACCATATATTTT.

This sequence joins TRBV9 and TRBJ2-7; no clear D gene. The germline V gene has CDR1 SGDLS and CDR2 YYNGEE. Trimming pared 2 bases from V and 0 bases from J, leaving 12 bases between. The CDR3 has 15 amino acids. CDR3 amino acids: CASSVGLYPSYEQYF. CDR3 nucleotide sequence: TGTGCCAGCAGCGTTGGTCTCTACCCCTCCTACGAGCAGTACTTC.

This clone has a single count. The chain employs TRBV4-1 and TRBJ1-4, with D unresolved. Trimming took off 0 bases at V and 8 bases at J, with 10 bases between the two ends. This CDR3 has 14 residues. CDR1 MGHRA and CDR2 YSYEKL come from the germline V gene. The CDR3, as DNA: TGCGCCAGCAGCCAAGACAGTTTTCGGGAAAAACTGTTTTTT. Protein: CASSQDSFREKLFF.

This chain joins TRBV4-2 and TRBJ2-3; D gene ambiguous. CDR3 length: 13 amino acids. Trimming removed 8 bases from V and 0 bases from J, with 9 bases in between. CDR1 and CDR2 (germline): LGHNA, YNFKEQ. CDR3 in amino acids: CASGTLSTDTQYF. The CDR3 DNA follows: TGTGCCAGCGGTACCTTAAGCACAGATACGCAGTATTTT.

The chain recombines TRBV4-1 with TRBJ1-1; D perhaps matches TRBD1 (5 bases). The CDR3 is made up of 15 amino acids. In germline, CDR1 is MGHRA, CDR2 YSYEKL. V was clipped by 0 bases and J by 7 bases, with 15 bases between them. CDR3 sequence (DNA): TGCGCCAGCAGCCAAGATGGTGAGGGGTGGGGTGAAGCTTTCTTT. This encodes CASSQDGEGWGEAFF.

The chain joins TRBV18 to TRBJ2-7; D uncertain. Trimming removed 2 bases at V and 4 bases at J, with 6 bases between. Germline CDR1 and CDR2: KGHSH and LQKENI. The CDR3 length is 12 residues. For the CDR3, the DNA is TGTGCCAGCTCACCATACGGGTACGAGCAGTACTTC. The encoded protein is CASSPYGYEQYF.

CDR3 sequence reads: CASSWGTGIYTGELFF. In DNA, the CDR3 is TGTGCCAGCAGCTGGGGGACAGGAATATACACCGGGGAGCTGTTTTTT. The V call is TRBV5-8, the J call TRBJ2-2; the match to TRBD1 covers 8 bases. Losses at the gene ends were 3 bases for V and 3 bases for J; bases not matched to a gene: 7. There are 16 residues in the CDR3. Germline V lookup: CDR1 SGHTS, CDR2 YDEGEE.

The gene calls are TRBV4-2 and TRBJ2-1; 12 positions agree with TRBD2. Germline lookup yields CDR1 LGHNA and CDR2 YNFKEQ. This CDR3 is built from 13 residues. The trim removed 8 bases at V and 4 bases at J, leaving 0 bases unmatched. The CDR3 protein is CASGLAGYNEQFF. The CDR3 DNA follows: TGTGCCAGCGGACTAGCGGGGTACAATGAGCAGTTCTTC.

This chain joins TRBV14 and TRBJ2-5; a possible D gene is TRBD1 (5 bases). The CDR3 runs to 14 residues. In germline, CDR1 is SGHDN, CDR2 FVKESK. Between the trimmed V and J ends, which lost 3 bases and 5 bases, there was a span of 13 bases. The chain's CDR3 is CASSHPGRRETQYF. Written as DNA, the CDR3 is TGTGCCAGCAGCCACCCAGGGCGACGGGAGACCCAGTACTTC.

The V gene is TRBV7-2, the J gene TRBJ1-4; a possible D gene is TRBD1 (5 bases). Germline CDR1 and CDR2: SGHTA and FQGNSA. V lost 4 bases and J lost 0, with 12 bases in between. This CDR3 has 16 residues. CDR3 amino acids: CASSYQRGTTNEKLFF. Here the CDR3 DNA reads TGTGCCAGCAGCTATCAGCGGGGGACAACTAATGAAAAACTGTTTTTT.

V usage is TRBV25-1 and J usage is TRBJ2-1; no clear D. Germline V gene lookup returns CDR1 MGHDK and CDR2 SYGVNS. V lost 4 bases to trimming and J lost 8 bases, with 9 bases between them. This CDR3 contains 12 residues. The CDR3 protein is CASSVKLDEQFF. The CDR3 bases are TGTGCCAGCAGTGTAAAATTGGATGAGCAGTTCTTC.

This chain joins TRBV27 and TRBJ2-7; the D is unclear. The V and J ends lost 5 bases and 0 bases respectively, with 17 bases between them. The CDR3 runs 16 residues. Germline V gene lookup returns CDR1 MNHEY and CDR2 SMNVEV (reference sequence). The CDR3 DNA reads as TGTGCCAGCAGTCCACTGATCCCCTTCGGCTCCTACGAGCAGTACTTC. Translating it yields CASSPLIPFGSYEQYF.

Concerning this clone: The same CDR3 is also encoded by other DNA sequences in this sample. The rearrangement uses TRBV27 and TRBJ1-5; D is perhaps TRBD1 (5 bases). The CDR3 contains 14 residues. V gave up 0 bases and J gave up 2 bases, with 5 bases separating them. Germline assignment: CDR1 MNHEY and CDR2 SMNVEV (reference sequence). The chain's CDR3 is CASSLSQGNQPQHF. The CDR3 DNA is TGTGCCAGCAGTTTATCACAGGGCAATCAGCCCCAGCATTTT.

The chain joins TRBV7-3 to TRBJ2-2; no definite D call. The CDR3 extends over 16 amino acids. Per germline, CDR1 SGHTA and CDR2 FQGTGA. Trimming removed 4 bases at V and 1 base at J, with 13 bases between. For the CDR3, the DNA is TGTGCCAGCAGCTGGTACCCAGGACGGAACACCGGGGAGCTGTTTTTT. It encodes CASSWYPGRNTGELFF.

The chain recombines TRBV5-4 with TRBJ1-3; no clear D. CDR1 and CDR2 (germline): SGHNT, YYREEE (reference sequence). V was trimmed by 0 bases and J by 1 base, leaving 5 bases between them. The CDR3 runs 14 residues. CDR3 loop: CASSLEGSGNTIYF. The CDR3 region has the DNA TGTGCCAGCAGCTTGGAAGGGTCTGGAAACACCATATATTTT. Full variable domain (rest looked up from reference TRBV5-4 and TRBJ1-3): ETGVTQSPTHLIKTRGQQVTLRCSSQSGHNTVSWYQQALGQGPQFIFQYYREEENGRGNFPPRFSGLQFPNYSSELNVNALELDDSALYLCASSLEGSGNTIYFGEGSWLTVV.

The chain has TRBV5-1 and TRBJ2-7, with D uncertain. The germline V gene has CDR1 SGHRS and CDR2 YFSETQ. Between the trimmed V and J ends, which lost 0 bases and 6 bases, there was a span of 10 bases. This CDR3 has 13 residues. The CDR3 sequence: CASSLVGVGEQYF. CDR3 sequence (DNA): TGCGCCAGCAGCTTGGTTGGGGTAGGCGAGCAGTACTTC. Combining the CDR3 with reference TRBV5-1 and TRBJ2-7 gives the whole variable domain KAGVTQTPRYLIKTRGQQVTLSCSPISGHRSVSWYQQTPGQGLQFLFEYFSETQRNKGNFPGRFSGRQFSNSRSEMNVSTLELGDSALYLCASSLVGVGEQYFGPGTRLTVT.

The chain links TRBV4-3 to TRBJ2-5, with 10 bases fitting TRBD2. Germline values: CDR1 LGHNA, CDR2 YSLEER. The CDR3 spans 16 residues. After removal of 0 bases from V and 4 bases from J, the junction contained 5 bases not matched to a gene. The CDR3 region is CASSQEATSGAETQYF. In nucleotides, the CDR3 is TGCGCCAGCAGCCAAGAGGCTACTAGCGGGGCAGAGACCCAGTACTTC.

This clone was counted once. The chain has TRBV6-5 and TRBJ1-4, with 10 bases aligning to TRBD1. V dropped 8 bases and J dropped 8; count of bases not matched to a gene: 8. This CDR3 is built from 14 residues. Per germline, CDR1 MNHEY and CDR2 SVGAGI. The CDR3 loop is CASSGGTGEEKLFF. In DNA form, the CDR3 reads TGTGCCAGCTCTGGAGGGACAGGGGAAGAAAAACTGTTTTTT.

This clone is categorized as medium-sized (0.01 to 0.1%). The CDR3 DNA is TGTGCCAGCAGTCTAACTACCGGGGAGCTGTTTTTT. This codes for CASSLTTGELFF. V gene TRBV6-6 combines with J gene TRBJ2-2; D call uncertain. CDR1 and CDR2 from the germline V gene are MNHNY and SVGAGI (reference sequence). V gave up 5 bases and J gave up 5 bases, with 6 bases separating them. This CDR3 comprises 12 residues.

This sequence joins TRBV19 and TRBJ1-2, with a tentative D call TRBD1 (5 bases). In germline, CDR1 is LNHDA, CDR2 SQIVND (reference sequence). Trimming left V 8 bases short and J 7 bases short, with 17 bases between. The CDR3 extends over 13 amino acids. This CDR3 reads CASGPRDEGGYTF. The CDR3 DNA sequence: TGTGCCAGTGGACCCAGGGATGAGGGTGGCTACACCTTC.